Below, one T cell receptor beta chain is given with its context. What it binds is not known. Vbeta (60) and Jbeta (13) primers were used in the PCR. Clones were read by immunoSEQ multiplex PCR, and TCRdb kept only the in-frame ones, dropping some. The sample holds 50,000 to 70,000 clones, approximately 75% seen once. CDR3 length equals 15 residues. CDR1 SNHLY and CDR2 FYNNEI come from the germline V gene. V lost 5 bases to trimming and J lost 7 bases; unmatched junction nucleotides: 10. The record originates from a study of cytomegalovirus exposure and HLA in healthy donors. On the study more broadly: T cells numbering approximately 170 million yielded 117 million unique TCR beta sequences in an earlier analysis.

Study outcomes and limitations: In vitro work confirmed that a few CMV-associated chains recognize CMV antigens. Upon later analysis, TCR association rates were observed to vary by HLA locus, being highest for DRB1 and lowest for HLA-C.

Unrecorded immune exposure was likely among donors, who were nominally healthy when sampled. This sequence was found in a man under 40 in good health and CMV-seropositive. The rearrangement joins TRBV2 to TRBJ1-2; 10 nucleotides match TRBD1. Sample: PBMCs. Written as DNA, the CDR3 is TGTGCCAGCAGTCTAAAGACAGGGGGCGTATCTGGCTACACCTTC. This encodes CASSLKTGGVSGYTF.